One sample yielded the 25 T cell receptor beta chains listed below, sequenced in a study of T cell repertoires in cytomegalovirus infection. Using its own MiXCR run on the reads, TCRdb lists one record per CDR3 protein. The data hold about 920,000 distinct CDR3 sequences, with roughly 30% observed a single time. Antigen specificity for these receptors is unknown. The starting material was cultured CD8+ T cells from PBMCs, obtained from culture after CMV antigen stimulation. Receptors were obtained from a human donor in good health (CMV status not recorded). Some clones in this sample may be carry-over from other donors' samples.

This clonotype was found a few times. This chain links TRBV6-2 or TRBV6-3 with TRBJ1-5, with no clear D. The germline V gene encodes CDR1 MNHEY and CDR2 SVGEGT. Trimming cost V 7 bases and J 3 bases, with 10 bases left between them. The CDR3 has 13 residues. CDR3 DNA sequence: TGTGCCAGCACCTCGGGGTTCAATCAGCCCCAGCATTTT. It encodes CASTSGFNQPQHF.

The rearrangement uses TRBV6-5 and TRBJ1-2, with 7 bases aligning to TRBD1. V dropped 2 bases and J dropped 4; count of bases not matched to a gene: 4. CDR3 length equals 14 residues. CDR1 is MNHEY, CDR2 SVGAGI, per germline. The CDR3 nucleotides are TGTGCCAGCAGTTACAAAGGGGGCGGCTATGGCTACACCTTC. It yields the protein CASSYKGGGYGYTF.

This clonotype showed up just a few times. The chain has TRBV6-2 or TRBV6-3 and TRBJ2-1, with a tentative D call TRBD1 (5 bases). Germline V gene sequence: CDR1 MNHEY, CDR2 SVGEGT. The V and J ends lost 3 bases and 4 bases respectively, with 13 bases between them. The CDR3 runs to 15 residues. Here the CDR3 reads CASSYLGLPYNEQFF. The CDR3 bases are TGTGCCAGCAGTTATTTGGGGCTTCCGTACAATGAGCAGTTCTTC.

Comment on this clonotype: Sequence at one end of the junction differs from germline and may be a read error. The rearrangement links TRBV12-3 or TRBV12-4 to TRBJ2-2; D gene unclear. The CDR3 has 13 amino acids. CDR3 region: CATGLTNTGELFF. The CDR3 DNA is TGTGCCACAGGCCTCACGAATACCGGGGAGCTGTTTTTT.

Concerning this clonotype: This may stem from a read error, because a much larger clone lies one nucleotide away. The rearrangement uses TRBV7-6 and TRBJ2-1; D uncertain. This CDR3 comprises 18 residues. Germline-derived CDR1 and CDR2 are SGHVS and FNYEAQ. CDR3 DNA sequence: TGTGCCAACAGCTTAGCTTCAGTGCGAAAAAGCTCCTACAATGAGCAGTTCTTC. Translation gives CANSLASVRKSSYNEQFF. Together with reference TRBV7-6 and TRBJ2-1, the CDR3 gives the full variable domain: GAGVSQSPRYKVTKRGQDVALRCDPISGHVSLYWYRQALGQGPEFLTYFNYEAQQDKSGLPNDRFSAERPEGSISTLTIQRTEQRDSAMYRCANSLASVRKSSYNEQFFGPGTRLTVL.

With regard to this clonotype: The germline gene is not matched at one end of the junction; a read error may be the cause. This sequence joins TRBV5-1 and TRBJ2-1; TRBD2 matches at 11 bases. The germline gives CDR1 SGHRS, CDR2 YFSETQ. The CDR3 runs to 16 residues. The CDR3 region is CASSPMLAGGYNEQFF. DNA of the CDR3: TGTGCCAGCAGCCCGATGCTAGCGGGGGGCTACAATGAGCAGTTCTTC.

The chain is built from TRBV6-2 or TRBV6-3 and TRBJ2-1; TRBD2 matches 8 bases. V lost 5 bases and J lost 9; bases outside the gene matches: 6. Germline CDR1 and CDR2: MNHEY and SVGEGT. The CDR3 has 13 residues. In DNA form, the CDR3 reads TGTGCCAGCAGTCTGGGACTAGGGGCTGAGCAGTTCTTC. Translated, it gives CASSLGLGAEQFF.

In this sample, this clonotype turned up a few times. This chain links TRBV7-9 with TRBJ1-4, with D unresolved. The CDR3 extends over 14 amino acids. Trimming removed 6 bases at V and 4 bases at J, with 12 bases between. Germline V gene sequence: CDR1 SEHNR, CDR2 FQNEAQ (reference sequence). The CDR3 here is CASRSTGDNEKLFF. The DNA for the CDR3 is TGTGCCAGCAGATCGACGGGTGATAATGAAAAACTGTTTTTT. The complete variable domain, with remaining parts taken from reference TRBV7-9 and TRBJ1-4, reads DTGVSQNPRHKITKRGQNVTFRCDPISEHNRLYWYRQTLGQGPEFLTYFQNEAQLEKSRLLSDRFSAERPKGSFSTLEIQRTEQGDSAMYLCASRSTGDNEKLFFGSGTQLSVL.

The table lists this clonotype with many counts. The J gene is TRBJ2-1, the V gene TRBV12-3 or TRBV12-4, with 11 positions matching TRBD1. The CDR3 is 16 residues long. Trimming cost V 5 bases and J 3 bases; bases outside gene matches: 6. The CDR3 protein is CASSPGQGADYNEQFF. The CDR3 DNA sequence: TGTGCCAGCAGTCCAGGACAGGGGGCCGACTACAATGAGCAGTTCTTC.

V and J are TRBV24-1 and TRBJ1-5; perhaps TRBD1 as D (5 bases). Between the trimmed V and J ends, which lost 9 bases and 4 bases, there was a span of 12 bases. CDR3 size: 13 residues. The germline gives CDR1 KGHDR, CDR2 SFDVKD. CDR3 coding DNA: TGTGCCACCGGGCAGGGAGCGAATCAGCCCCAGCATTTT. The encoded protein is CATGQGANQPQHF.

J is TRBJ2-7 and V is TRBV6-2 or TRBV6-3, with 7 nucleotides matching TRBD1. J lost 4 bases, V lost 2 bases, and 20 bases had no gene match. The CDR3 length is 19 residues. CDR1 and CDR2 (germline): MNHEY, SVGEGT. The CDR3 bases are TGTGCCAGCAGTTACAGAGAAACGGACAGGTCGAAATTAGGATACGAGCAGTACGTC. This encodes CASSYRETDRSKLGYEQYV.

In nucleotides, the CDR3 is TGCGCCAGCAGTCTTCTCCCCCCCCCCCAAGGGACCGGGGAGCTGTTTTTT. It translates to CASSLLPPPQGTGELFF. V gene TRBV4-3 combines with J gene TRBJ2-2; the D is unclear. The CDR3 consists of 17 residues. With 6 bases removed from V and 5 bases from J, the gap between germline ends came to 22 bases. Germline CDR1 LGHNA, CDR2 YSLEER.

This clonotype was seen a handful of times. V usage is TRBV7-6 and J usage is TRBJ2-5; TRBD2 aligns across 7 bases. The germline V gene encodes CDR1 SGHVS and CDR2 FNYEAQ. The V and J ends lost 7 bases and 1 base, in that order; junction bases with no gene match: 15. The CDR3 extends over 17 amino acids. This CDR3 is CASTTGGTGGLQETQYF. The CDR3 DNA reads as TGTGCCAGCACCACGGGGGGAACGGGGGGACTCCAAGAGACCCAGTACTTC.

This clonotype was counted many times. CDR3 sequence reads: CASSTTGSYNEQFF. The CDR3 DNA sequence: TGTGCCAGCAGTACGACAGGGTCCTACAATGAGCAGTTCTTC. V is TRBV7-6 and J is TRBJ2-1; the match to TRBD1 covers 7 bases. The CDR3 loop spans 14 amino acids. Germline V gene sequence: CDR1 SGHVS, CDR2 FNYEAQ. V lost 6 bases and J lost 1; bases outside the gene matches: 3.

This clonotype has more than one count but fewer than ten. The chain joins TRBV11-1 to TRBJ2-5, with D tentatively TRBD1 or TRBD2 (5 bases each). Trimming removed 4 bases from V and 5 bases from J, with 14 bases in between. Germline CDR1 and CDR2: SGHAT and FQDESV (reference sequence). The CDR3 runs 14 residues. Written as DNA, the CDR3 is TGTGCCAGCAGCTCAGGGACCTCTCCGGAGACCCAGTACTTC. It translates to CASSSGTSPETQYF.

This clonotype has at least ten counts. This chain connects TRBV7-8 to TRBJ2-3, with D perhaps matching TRBD1 or TRBD2 (6 bases each). The CDR3 consists of 15 residues. Germline CDR1 and CDR2: SGHVS and FQNEAQ. V dropped 1 base and J dropped 2 bases, with 10 bases sitting between them. The CDR3 region is CASSLGGAFTDTQYF. CDR3 sequence (DNA): TGTGCCAGCAGCTTAGGGGGGGCCTTCACAGATACGCAGTATTTT.

The V and J genes are TRBV6-1 and TRBJ2-1, with TRBD1 identical over 8 bases. V dropped 6 bases and J dropped 0; count of bases not matched to a gene: 10. Germline V gene sequence: CDR1 MNHNS, CDR2 SASEGT. CDR3 length: 17 amino acids. For the CDR3, the DNA is TGTGCCAGCAGACCAGGACAGGGATTCCCCTCCTACAATGAGCAGTTCTTC. Amino acids: CASRPGQGFPSYNEQFF.

This clonotype was seen many times. The V gene is TRBV6-1, the J gene TRBJ1-5; maybe TRBD1 (5 bases). The V end lost 2 bases, the J end lost 3 bases, and 14 bases lay between the germline ends. The CDR3 extends over 16 amino acids. CDR1 MNHNS and CDR2 SASEGT come from the germline V gene. The CDR3 sequence is CASSEIWGINNQPQHF. As DNA, the CDR3 is TGTGCCAGCAGTGAAATATGGGGGATCAACAATCAGCCCCAGCATTTT.

The chain carries TRBV12-3 or TRBV12-4 and TRBJ1-5; D is uncertain. V gave up 5 bases and J gave up 3 bases, with 14 bases separating them. The CDR3 contains 15 residues. The CDR3 loop reads CASSDLRADNQPQHF. Here the CDR3 DNA reads TGTGCCAGCAGTGATCTTCGGGCCGACAATCAGCCCCAGCATTTT.

This clonotype showed up just a few times. This chain connects TRBV7-9 to TRBJ1-4; D is unclear. The V and J ends lost 0 bases and 6 bases respectively, with 8 bases between them. CDR1 and CDR2 (germline): SEHNR, FQNEAQ (reference sequence). The CDR3 runs 14 residues. The CDR3: CASSLARTYEKLFF. In DNA, the CDR3 is TGTGCCAGCAGCTTAGCGAGGACGTATGAAAAACTGTTTTTT.

The chain couples TRBV27 to TRBJ1-2; possibly TRBD1 for D (6 bases). The CDR3 has 14 amino acids. With 5 bases removed from V and 4 bases from J, the gap between germline ends came to 14 bases. Germline V gene data show CDR1 as MNHEY and CDR2 as SMNVEV (reference sequence). CDR3 in amino acids: CASSTGGASYGYTF. In DNA, the CDR3 is TGTGCCAGCAGTACGGGGGGGGCTAGCTATGGCTACACCTTC.

In the case of this clonotype: The junction does not match germline at one end; this may be a read error. V and J are TRBV29-1 and TRBJ2-7; 9 bases are shared with TRBD2. The germline CDR1 and CDR2 sequences are SQVTM and ANQGSEA. CDR3 size: 13 residues. The CDR3 DNA sequence: TGCAGCGTCATAGCGGGGGAGACCTACAAGCAGTACTTC. Translating gives CSVIAGETYKQYF.

This clonotype showed up many times. The chain employs TRBV12-3 or TRBV12-4 and TRBJ2-7, with unresolved D. The CDR3 contains 13 residues. The germline V and J ends were trimmed by 6 bases and 2 bases, with 11 bases remaining between them. The CDR3 spells CASSPVGPYEQYF. CDR3 coding DNA: TGTGCCAGCAGCCCCGTCGGGCCCTACGAGCAGTACTTC.

The sample holds a few counts of this clonotype. V is TRBV12-3 or TRBV12-4 and J is TRBJ1-2, with D possibly being TRBD1 (5 bases). Deletions cut 0 bases from V and 2 bases from J, with 10 bases between. There are 15 residues in the CDR3. CDR3 protein: CASSLAYGGNYGYTF. In DNA, the CDR3 is TGTGCCAGCAGTTTAGCTTATGGGGGGAACTATGGCTACACCTTC.

There are a few counts of this clonotype. The chain links TRBV2 to TRBJ2-5; 7 bases match TRBD2. The germline V gene has CDR1 SNHLY and CDR2 FYNNEI. Unmatched junction bases numbered 2, after V lost 2 bases and J lost 2 bases. The CDR3 length is 14 residues. The CDR3 bases are TGTGCCAGCAGTGAATGGGAGGGACAAGAGACCCAGTACTTC. Protein sequence: CASSEWEGQETQYF. The full variable domain, in which reference TRBV2 and TRBJ2-5 provide the parts outside the CDR3, is EPEVTQTPSHQVTQMGQEVILRCVPISNHLYFYWYRQILGQKVEFLVSFYNNEISEKSEIFDDQFSVERPDGSNFTLKIRSTKLEDSAMYFCASSEWEGQETQYFGPGTRLLVL.